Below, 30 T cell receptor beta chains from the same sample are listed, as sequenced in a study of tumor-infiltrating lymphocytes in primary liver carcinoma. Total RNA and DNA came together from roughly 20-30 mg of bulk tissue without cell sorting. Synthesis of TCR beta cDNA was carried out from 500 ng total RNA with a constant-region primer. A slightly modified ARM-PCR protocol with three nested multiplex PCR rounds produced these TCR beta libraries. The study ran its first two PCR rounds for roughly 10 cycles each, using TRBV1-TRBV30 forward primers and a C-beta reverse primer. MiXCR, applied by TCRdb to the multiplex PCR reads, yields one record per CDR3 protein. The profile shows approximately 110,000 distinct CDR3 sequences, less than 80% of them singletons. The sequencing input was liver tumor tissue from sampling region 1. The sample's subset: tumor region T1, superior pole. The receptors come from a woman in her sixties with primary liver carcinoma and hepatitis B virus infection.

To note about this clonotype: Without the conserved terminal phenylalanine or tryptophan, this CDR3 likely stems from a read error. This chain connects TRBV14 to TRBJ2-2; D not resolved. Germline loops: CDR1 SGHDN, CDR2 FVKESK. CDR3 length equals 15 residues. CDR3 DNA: TGTGCCATCAGCCAAGATCGGGTTTCCTACGGGGAGCTGTTTCTT. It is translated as CAISQDRVSYGELFL.

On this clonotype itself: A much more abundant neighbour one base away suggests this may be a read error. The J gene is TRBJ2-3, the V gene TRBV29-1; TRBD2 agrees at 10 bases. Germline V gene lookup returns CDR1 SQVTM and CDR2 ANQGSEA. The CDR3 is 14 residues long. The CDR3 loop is CSLEGAGGPDTQYF. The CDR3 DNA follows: TGCAGCCTTGAAGGAGCGGGAGGGCCGGATACGCAGTATTTT.

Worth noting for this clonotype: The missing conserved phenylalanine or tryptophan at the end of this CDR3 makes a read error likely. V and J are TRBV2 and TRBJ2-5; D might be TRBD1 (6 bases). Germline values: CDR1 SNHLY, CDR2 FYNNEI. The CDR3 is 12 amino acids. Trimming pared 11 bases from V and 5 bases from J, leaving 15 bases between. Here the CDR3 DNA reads TGTGCCGGCAACAGGGATAGGGAGACCCAGTACTTG. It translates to CAGNRDRETQYL.

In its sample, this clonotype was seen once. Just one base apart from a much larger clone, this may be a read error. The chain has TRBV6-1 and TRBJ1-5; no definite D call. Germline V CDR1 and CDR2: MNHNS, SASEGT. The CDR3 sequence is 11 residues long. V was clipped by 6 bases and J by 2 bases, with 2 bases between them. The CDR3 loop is CASRGNQPQHF. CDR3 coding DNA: TGTGCCAGCAGGGGCAATCAGCCCCAGCATTTT.

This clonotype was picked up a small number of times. The CDR3: CAWKHQTGLETQYF. The CDR3, as DNA: TGTGCCTGGAAACATCAGACAGGGTTGGAGACCCAGTACTTC. V usage is TRBV30 and J usage is TRBJ2-5; 7 bases map to TRBD1. CDR1 is GTSNPN, CDR2 SVGIG, per germline (reference sequence). The CDR3 spans 14 residues. Trimming cost V 4 bases and J 5 bases; bases outside gene matches: 10. The whole variable domain, filled in from reference TRBV30 and TRBJ2-5, reads SQTIHQWPATLVQPVGSPLSLECTVEGTSNPNLYWYRQAAGRGLQLLFYSVGIGQISSEVPQNLSASRPQDRQFILSSKKLLLSDSGFYLCAWKHQTGLETQYFGPGTRLLVL.

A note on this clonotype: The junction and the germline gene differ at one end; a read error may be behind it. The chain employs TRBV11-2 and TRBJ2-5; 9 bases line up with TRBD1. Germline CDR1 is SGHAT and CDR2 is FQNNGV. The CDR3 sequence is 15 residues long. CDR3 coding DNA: TGTGCCATCAGCTTAAGGACAGGGGAAGGGGAGACTCAATACTTC. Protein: CAISLRTGEGETQYF.

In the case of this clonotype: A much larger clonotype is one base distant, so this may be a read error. CDR3 in amino acids: CSVEGPGQETHYF. The CDR3 coding sequence is TGCAGCGTTGAAGGCCCCGGACAAGAGACCCACTACTTC. The chain carries TRBV29-1 and TRBJ2-5; a weak D match, TRBD1 (5 bases). Germline V lookup: CDR1 SQVTM, CDR2 ANQGSEA. This CDR3 region has 13 residues. The full variable domain, in which reference TRBV29-1 and TRBJ2-5 provide the parts outside the CDR3, is SAVISQKPSRDICQRGTSLTIQCQVDSQVTMMFWYRQQPGQSLTLIATANQGSEATYESGFVIDKFPISRPNLTFSTLTVSNMSPEDSSIYLCSVEGPGQETHYFGPGTRLLVL.

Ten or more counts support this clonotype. The CDR3 DNA reads TGCGCCAGCAGCCAAGATCAGGGACAAAGTGAAAAACTGTTTTTT. It codes for CASSQDQGQSEKLFF. The rearrangement links TRBV4-1 to TRBJ1-4, with D possibly matching TRBD1 (6 bases). The germline V and J ends were trimmed by 0 bases and 7 bases, with 12 bases remaining between them. Germline CDR1 reads MGHRA; CDR2 reads YSYEKL. This CDR3 region has 15 residues.

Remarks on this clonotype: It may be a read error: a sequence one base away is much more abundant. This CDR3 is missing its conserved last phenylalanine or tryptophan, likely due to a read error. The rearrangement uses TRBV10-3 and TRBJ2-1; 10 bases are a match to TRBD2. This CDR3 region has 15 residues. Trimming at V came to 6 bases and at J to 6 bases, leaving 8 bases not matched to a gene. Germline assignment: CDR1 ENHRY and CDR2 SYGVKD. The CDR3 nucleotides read TGTGCCATCAGCCAAGGTAGCGGGAGGTCCAATGAGCAGTTCCTC. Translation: CAISQGSGRSNEQFL.

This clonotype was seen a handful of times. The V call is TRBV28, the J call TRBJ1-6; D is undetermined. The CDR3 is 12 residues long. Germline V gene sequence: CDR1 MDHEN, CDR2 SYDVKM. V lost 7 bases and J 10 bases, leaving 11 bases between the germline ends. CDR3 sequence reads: CASKVATSPLHF. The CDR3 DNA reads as TGTGCCAGCAAGGTGGCCACCTCACCCCTCCACTTT.

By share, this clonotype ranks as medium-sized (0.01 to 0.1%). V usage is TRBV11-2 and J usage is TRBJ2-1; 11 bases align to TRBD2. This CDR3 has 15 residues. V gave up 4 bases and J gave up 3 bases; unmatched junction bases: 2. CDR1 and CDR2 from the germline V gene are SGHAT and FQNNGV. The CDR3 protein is CASSSGLAVYNEQFF. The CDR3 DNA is TGTGCCAGCAGCTCGGGACTAGCGGTCTACAATGAGCAGTTCTTC.

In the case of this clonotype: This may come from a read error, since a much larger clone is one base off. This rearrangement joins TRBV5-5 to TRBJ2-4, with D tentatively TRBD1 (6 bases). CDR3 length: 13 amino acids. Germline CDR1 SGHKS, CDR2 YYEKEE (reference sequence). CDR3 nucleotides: TGTGCCAGCAGCCTCCACAGGGAAAACATTCACTACTTC. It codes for CASSLHRENIHYF.

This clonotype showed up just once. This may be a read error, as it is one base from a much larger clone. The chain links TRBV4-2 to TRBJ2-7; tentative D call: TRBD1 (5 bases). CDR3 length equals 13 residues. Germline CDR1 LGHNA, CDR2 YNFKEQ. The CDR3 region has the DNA TGTGCCAACAGCCAAGAAAGGGGCTACGAGCAGTACTTC. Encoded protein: CANSQERGYEQYF.

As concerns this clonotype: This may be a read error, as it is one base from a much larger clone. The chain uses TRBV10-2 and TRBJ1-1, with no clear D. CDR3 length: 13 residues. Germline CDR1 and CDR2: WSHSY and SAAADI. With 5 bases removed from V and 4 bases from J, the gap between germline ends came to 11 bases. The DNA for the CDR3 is TGCGCCAGCAGTACCACATGGGGCACTGAAGCTTTCTTT. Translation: CASSTTWGTEAFF.

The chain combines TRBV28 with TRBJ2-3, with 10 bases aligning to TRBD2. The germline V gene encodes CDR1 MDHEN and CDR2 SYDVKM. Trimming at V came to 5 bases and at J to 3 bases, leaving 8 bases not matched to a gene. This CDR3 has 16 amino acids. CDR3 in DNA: TGTGCCAGCAGTATCCTAGCGGGAGTAATGACAGATACGCAGTATTTT. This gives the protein CASSILAGVMTDTQYF.

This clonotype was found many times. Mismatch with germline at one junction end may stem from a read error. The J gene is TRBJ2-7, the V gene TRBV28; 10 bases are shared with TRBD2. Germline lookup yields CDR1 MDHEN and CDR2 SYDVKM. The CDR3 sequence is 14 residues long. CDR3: CASSLAGGPYEQYF. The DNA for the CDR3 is TGCGCCAGCAGCTTAGCGGGAGGACCCTACGAGCAGTACTTC.

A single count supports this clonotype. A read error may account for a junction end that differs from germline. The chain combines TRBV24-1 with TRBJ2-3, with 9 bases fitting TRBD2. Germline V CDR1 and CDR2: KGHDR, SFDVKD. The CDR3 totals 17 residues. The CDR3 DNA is TGTCCCACCAGTGATTTGTCTAGCGGGACCTTATCAGATACGCAGTATTTT. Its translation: CPTSDLSSGTLSDTQYF.

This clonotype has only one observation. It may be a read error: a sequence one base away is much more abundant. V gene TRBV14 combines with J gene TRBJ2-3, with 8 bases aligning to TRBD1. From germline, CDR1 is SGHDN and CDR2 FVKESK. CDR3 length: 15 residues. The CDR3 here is CTSSQRQGFGDTQYF. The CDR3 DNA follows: TGTACCAGCAGCCAAAGACAGGGGTTCGGAGATACGCAGTATTTT.

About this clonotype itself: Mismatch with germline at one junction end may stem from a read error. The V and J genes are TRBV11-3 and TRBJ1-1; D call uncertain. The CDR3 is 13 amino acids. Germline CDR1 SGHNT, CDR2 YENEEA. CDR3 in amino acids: CANSRSLATEAFF. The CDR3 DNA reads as TGTGCCAACAGCCGTTCACTGGCCACTGAAGCTTTCTTC.

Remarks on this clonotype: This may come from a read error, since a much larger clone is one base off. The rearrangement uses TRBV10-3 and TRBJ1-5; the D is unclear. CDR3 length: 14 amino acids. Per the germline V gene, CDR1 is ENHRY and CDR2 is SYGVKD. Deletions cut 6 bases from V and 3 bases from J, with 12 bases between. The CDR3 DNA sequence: TGTGCCATCAGCCAGAGTGGGGACAATCAGCCCCAGCATTTT. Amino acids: CAISQSGDNQPQHF.

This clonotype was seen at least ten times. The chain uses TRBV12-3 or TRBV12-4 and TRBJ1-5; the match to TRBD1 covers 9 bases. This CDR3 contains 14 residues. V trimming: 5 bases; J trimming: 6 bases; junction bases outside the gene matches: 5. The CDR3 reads CASSGGQGSQPQHF. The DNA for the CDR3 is TGTGCCAGCAGTGGGGGACAGGGCTCTCAGCCCCAGCATTTT.

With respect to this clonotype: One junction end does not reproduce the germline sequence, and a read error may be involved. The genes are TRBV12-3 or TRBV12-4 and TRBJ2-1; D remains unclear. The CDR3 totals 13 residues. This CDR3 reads CASSLLSHNEQLF. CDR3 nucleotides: TGTGCCAGCAGCCTGCTAAGTCACAATGAGCAGTTGTTC.

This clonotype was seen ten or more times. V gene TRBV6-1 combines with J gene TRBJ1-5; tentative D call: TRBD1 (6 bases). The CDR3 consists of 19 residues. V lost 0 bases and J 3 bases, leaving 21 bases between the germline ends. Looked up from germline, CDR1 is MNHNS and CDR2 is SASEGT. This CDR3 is CASSEATTNFDRHNQPQHF. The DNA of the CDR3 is TGTGCCAGCAGTGAAGCCACGACCAATTTCGACAGGCACAATCAGCCCCAGCATTTT.

In DNA form, the CDR3 reads TGTGCCTGGAGTCTGGCAGCGGGAGCGAAGACCCAGTACTTC. It specifies CAWSLAAGAKTQYF. V is TRBV30 and J is TRBJ2-5; TRBD2 matches at 8 bases. The germline V gene has CDR1 GTSNPN and CDR2 SVGIG (reference sequence). There are 14 residues in the CDR3. V was clipped by 2 bases and J by 6 bases; unmatched bases: 8. The complete variable domain, with remaining parts taken from reference TRBV30 and TRBJ2-5, reads SQTIHQWPATLVQPVGSPLSLECTVEGTSNPNLYWYRQAAGRGLQLLFYSVGIGQISSEVPQNLSASRPQDRQFILSSKKLLLSDSGFYLCAWSLAAGAKTQYFGPGTRLLVL.

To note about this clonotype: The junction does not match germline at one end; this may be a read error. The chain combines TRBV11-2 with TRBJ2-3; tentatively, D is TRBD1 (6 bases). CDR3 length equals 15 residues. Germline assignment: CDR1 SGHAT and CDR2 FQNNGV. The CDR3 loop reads CASSSGHLSADTQYF. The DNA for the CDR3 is TGCGCCAGCAGCTCGGGACACCTTAGCGCAGATACGCAGTATTTT.

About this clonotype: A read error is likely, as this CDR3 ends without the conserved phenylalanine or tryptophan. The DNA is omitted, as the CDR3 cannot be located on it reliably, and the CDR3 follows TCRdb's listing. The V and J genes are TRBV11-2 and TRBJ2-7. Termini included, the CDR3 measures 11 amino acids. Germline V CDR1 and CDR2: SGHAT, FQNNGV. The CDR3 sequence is CASSSASYLEY.

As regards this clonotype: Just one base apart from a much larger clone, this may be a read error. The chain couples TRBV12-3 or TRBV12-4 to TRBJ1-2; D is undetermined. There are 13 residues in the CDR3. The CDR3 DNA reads TGTACCAGCAGTCTGCGGACCATCTATGGCTACACCTTC. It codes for CTSSLRTIYGYTF.

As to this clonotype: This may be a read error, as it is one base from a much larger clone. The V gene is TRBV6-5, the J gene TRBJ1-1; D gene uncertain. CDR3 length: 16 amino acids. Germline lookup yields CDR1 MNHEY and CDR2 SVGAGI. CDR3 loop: CASTYSTGSMTYEAFF. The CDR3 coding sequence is TGTGCCAGCACTTACTCGACTGGGTCTATGACGTATGAAGCTTTCTTT.

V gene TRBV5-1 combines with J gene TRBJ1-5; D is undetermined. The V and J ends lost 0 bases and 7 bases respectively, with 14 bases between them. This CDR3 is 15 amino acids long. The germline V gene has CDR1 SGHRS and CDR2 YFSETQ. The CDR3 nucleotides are TGCGCCAGCAGCTTGGGAGTTGGTGGGCAACAGCCCCAGCATTTT. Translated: CASSLGVGGQQPQHF.

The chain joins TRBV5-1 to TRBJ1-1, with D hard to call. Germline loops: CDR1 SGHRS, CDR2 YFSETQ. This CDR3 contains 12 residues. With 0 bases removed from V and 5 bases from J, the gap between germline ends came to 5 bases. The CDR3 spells CASSLGRTEAFF. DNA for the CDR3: TGCGCCAGCAGCTTGGGAAGGACTGAAGCTTTCTTT. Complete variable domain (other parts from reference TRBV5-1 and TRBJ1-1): KAGVTQTPRYLIKTRGQQVTLSCSPISGHRSVSWYQQTPGQGLQFLFEYFSETQRNKGNFPGRFSGRQFSNSRSEMNVSTLELGDSALYLCASSLGRTEAFFGQGTRLTVV.